Shown below are 31 T cell receptor beta chains from a single sample sequenced in a study of CD8+ T cells in alopecia areata. Treatment: oral pan-JAK inhibitor, 5-10 mg twice daily. cDNA prepared by RNA extraction and subsequent reverse transcription served as the template for sequencing. Profiling relied on immunoSEQ multiplex PCR, and the TCRdb table lists in-frame clones only, not all of them. This table has 95,000 to 100,000 clones, 60% to 65% appearing once. The sample here was CD8+ T cells sorted from blood, taken at week 4, from a patient treated with tofacitinib. These TCRs come from a human donor with alopecia areata.

The V and J genes are TRBV4-1 and TRBJ2-1; 8 bases are shared with TRBD2. The J segment lost 6 bases and the V segment lost 1 base, leaving 8 bases of the junction unmatched. Per germline, CDR1 MGHRA and CDR2 YSYEKL. CDR3 length: 16 residues. The CDR3 nucleotides read TGCGCCAGCAGCCAAGCTCGGACTAGCAACGGCAATGAGCAGTTCTTC. Encoded protein: CASSQARTSNGNEQFF.

The gene calls are TRBV6-5 and TRBJ2-1, with no clear D. Germline V gene sequence: CDR1 MNHEY, CDR2 SVGAGI. V was shortened by 5 bases and J by 9 bases, with 14 bases between the two germline ends. The length of the CDR3 is 13 residues. CDR3 region: CASSLGSRSEQFF. CDR3 DNA sequence: TGTGCCAGCAGTCTCGGGTCACGCAGTGAGCAGTTCTTC.

This chain links TRBV2 with TRBJ2-2; perhaps TRBD2 as D (5 bases). The CDR3 has 15 residues. The germline V and J ends were trimmed by 2 bases and 2 bases, with 9 bases remaining between them. Germline CDR1 SNHLY, CDR2 FYNNEI. CDR3 nucleotide sequence: TGTGCCAGCAGTGAAAGACTATCTAACACCGGGGAGCTGTTTTTT. It codes for CASSERLSNTGELFF. Full variable domain (missing parts from reference TRBV2 and TRBJ2-2): EPEVTQTPSHQVTQMGQEVILRCVPISNHLYFYWYRQILGQKVEFLVSFYNNEISEKSEIFDDQFSVERPDGSNFTLKIRSTKLEDSAMYFCASSERLSNTGELFFGEGSRLTVL.

The chain combines TRBV5-1 with TRBJ2-1; 15 bases are shared with TRBD2. This CDR3 is built from 18 residues. The germline V gene has CDR1 SGHRS and CDR2 YFSETQ. After removal of 4 bases from V and 4 bases from J, the junction contained 9 bases not matched to a gene. The CDR3 loop reads CASSPGLAGGSIYNEQFF. CDR3 nucleotides: TGCGCCAGCAGCCCTGGACTAGCGGGGGGGAGCATTTACAATGAGCAGTTCTTC.

The V and J genes are TRBV5-1 and TRBJ2-3; D ambiguous. The CDR3 runs 18 residues. V was cut by 5 bases and J by 2 bases, with 24 bases left in between. The germline V gene has CDR1 SGHRS and CDR2 YFSETQ. The CDR3 DNA follows: TGCGCCAGCAGGAGTAGCATTGTTTACAATCTGGACACAGATACGCAGTATTTT. Its translation is CASRSSIVYNLDTDTQYF.

This chain uses TRBV10-3 with TRBJ1-2; TRBD1 might be the D (6 bases). The CDR3 has 15 amino acids. Germline V gene data show CDR1 as ENHRY and CDR2 as SYGVKD. The V and J ends lost 2 bases and 4 bases respectively, with 14 bases between them. For the CDR3, the DNA is TGTGCCATCAGTGAGGTGGAGCAGGGGACCTATGGCTACACCTTC. This encodes CAISEVEQGTYGYTF.

J is TRBJ1-1 and V is TRBV30; D not resolved. V lost 1 base, J lost 3 bases, and 6 bases lay in between. CDR1 and CDR2 (germline): GTSNPN, SVGIG (reference sequence). This CDR3 is 12 amino acids long. The CDR3 nucleotides read TGTGCCTGGAGTGACCCCTACACTGAAGCTTTCTTT. Protein: CAWSDPYTEAFF.

The chain uses TRBV30 and TRBJ2-7; D unresolved. Germline CDR1 is GTSNPN and CDR2 is SVGIG (reference sequence). The V end lost 3 bases, the J end lost 4 bases, and 10 bases lay between the germline ends. The CDR3 loop spans 12 amino acids. The CDR3 spells CAWRRDVYEQYF. CDR3 nucleotide sequence: TGTGCCTGGAGACGTGACGTGTACGAGCAGTACTTC.

The CDR3 loop is CASSYGTSGETQYF. The CDR3 coding sequence is TGTGCCAGCAGTTACGGGACTAGCGGGGAGACCCAGTACTTC. The chain couples TRBV6-5 to TRBJ2-5; 12 nucleotides line up with TRBD2. Germline V CDR1 and CDR2: MNHEY, SVGAGI. The trim removed 2 bases at V and 5 bases at J, leaving 0 bases unmatched. This CDR3 comprises 14 residues.

This clone was recorded a few times. This rearrangement joins TRBV5-8 to TRBJ1-2; D perhaps matches TRBD1 (6 bases). Trimming left V 6 bases short and J 0 bases short, with 12 bases between. The CDR3 spans 14 residues. The V gene's germline CDR1 is SGHTS and CDR2 YDEGEE. In nucleotides, the CDR3 is TGTGCCAGCACCCTCGGGACACCTAACTATGGCTACACCTTC. Translation: CASTLGTPNYGYTF.

The rearrangement joins TRBV5-4 to TRBJ2-7; 8 bases match TRBD2. The CDR3 has 15 residues. Germline CDR1 reads SGHNT; CDR2 reads YYREEE (reference sequence). V dropped 1 base and J dropped 5; count of bases not matched to a gene: 8. The CDR3 region has the DNA TGTGCCAGCAGCTTGTCGGTAGCGGGATTCGACGAGCAGTACTTC. This gives the protein CASSLSVAGFDEQYF.

This clone was detected only a few times. The chain links TRBV29-1 to TRBJ2-7; D remains ambiguous. This CDR3 spans 13 amino acids. The V end lost 6 bases, the J end lost 0 bases, and 12 bases lay between the germline ends. The germline gives CDR1 SQVTM, CDR2 ANQGSEA. CDR3 coding DNA: TGCAGCGTAACGACCGACCCCTCCTACGAGCAGTACTTC. This codes for CSVTTDPSYEQYF.

The V and J genes are TRBV28 and TRBJ2-1; a possible D gene is TRBD2 (6 bases). V was trimmed by 8 bases and J by 4 bases, leaving 9 bases between them. The CDR3 is 12 amino acids. The germline gives CDR1 MDHEN, CDR2 SYDVKM. CDR3 sequence: CASVSGYNEQFF. In DNA form, the CDR3 reads TGTGCCAGCGTTAGCGGATACAATGAGCAGTTCTTC.

This clone was recorded a few times. This rearrangement joins TRBV14 to TRBJ2-1; 10 bases match TRBD2. Germline assignment: CDR1 SGHDN and CDR2 FVKESK. The CDR3 spans 16 residues. Trimming cost V 4 bases and J 5 bases; bases outside gene matches: 8. CDR3 amino acids: CASSRAKTSGHNEQFF. The CDR3 DNA reads as TGTGCCAGCAGCCGCGCGAAGACTAGCGGGCACAATGAGCAGTTCTTC.

The genes are TRBV29-1 and TRBJ2-5; D remains unclear. The germline V gene encodes CDR1 SQVTM and CDR2 ANQGSEA. The CDR3 has 14 amino acids. V dropped 2 bases and J dropped 2 bases, with 12 bases sitting between them. The CDR3, as DNA: TGCAGCGTTGAATTGGTCAGCGTACAAGAGACCCAGTACTTC. Protein: CSVELVSVQETQYF.

This sequence joins TRBV25-1 and TRBJ2-5; possible D gene TRBD2, 5 bases. V lost 1 base to trimming and J lost 1 base, with 7 bases between them. The CDR3 length is 14 residues. CDR1 is MGHDK, CDR2 SYGVNS, per germline. The CDR3 protein is CASSESGFQETQYF. The CDR3 bases are TGTGCCAGCAGTGAATCGGGGTTCCAAGAGACCCAGTACTTC. Filled out from reference TRBV25-1 and TRBJ2-5, the complete variable domain reads EADIYQTPRYLVIGTGKKITLECSQTMGHDKMYWYQQDPGMELHLIHYSYGVNSTEKGDLSSESTVSRIRTEHFPLTLESARPSHTSQYLCASSESGFQETQYFGPGTRLLVL.

V gene TRBV29-1 combines with J gene TRBJ2-1; TRBD2 matches 8 bases. Trimming removed 4 bases from V and 9 bases from J; junction bases left unmatched: 5. Germline assignment: CDR1 SQVTM and CDR2 ANQGSEA. The CDR3 sequence is 12 residues long. The CDR3 loop is CSVAPGGAEQFF. DNA for the CDR3: TGCAGCGTTGCCCCGGGGGGGGCTGAGCAGTTCTTC.

V usage is TRBV25-1 and J usage is TRBJ1-2; D unresolved. The germline gives CDR1 MGHDK, CDR2 SYGVNS. The length of the CDR3 is 13 residues. V dropped 2 bases and J dropped 5 bases, with 9 bases sitting between them. CDR3 in DNA: TGTGCCAGCAGTGAACCCTACTCGTATGGCTACACCTTC. Translation gives CASSEPYSYGYTF.

This clone was counted a few times. J is TRBJ2-1 and V is TRBV27; 7 bases agree with TRBD1. V shed 8 bases, J shed 2 bases, and the junction held 6 bases outside the gene matches. This CDR3 spans 14 amino acids. CDR1 and CDR2 (germline): MNHEY, SMNVEV (reference sequence). The chain's CDR3 is CASGAGTAYNEQFF. CDR3 bases: TGTGCCAGCGGAGCCGGGACAGCCTACAATGAGCAGTTCTTC.

The V call is TRBV9, the J call TRBJ1-5, with 9 bases that match TRBD1. Germline-derived CDR1 and CDR2 are SGDLS and YYNGEE. This CDR3 comprises 13 residues. V dropped 7 bases and J dropped 7; count of bases not matched to a gene: 6. The CDR3 DNA reads TGTGCCAGCGGCGGAGACAGGGGGCAGCCCCAGCATTTT. This encodes CASGGDRGQPQHF.

This clone has just a few counts. The gene calls are TRBV29-1 and TRBJ2-2; possible D gene TRBD1, 6 bases. Trimming removed 0 bases at V and 2 bases at J, with 10 bases between. CDR1 and CDR2 from the germline V gene are SQVTM and ANQGSEA. The CDR3 loop spans 15 amino acids. The CDR3 DNA reads TGCAGCGTTGAAGACCCGGGACAAAACACCGGGGAGCTGTTTTTT. As protein: CSVEDPGQNTGELFF.

V usage is TRBV9 and J usage is TRBJ1-2, with D maybe TRBD1 (5 bases). The CDR3 is 15 residues long. V lost 0 bases and J 3 bases, leaving 12 bases between the germline ends. Per germline, CDR1 SGDLS and CDR2 YYNGEE. CDR3 DNA: TGTGCCAGCAGCGTAGATTTAGGGGTAGACTATGGCTACACCTTC. It encodes CASSVDLGVDYGYTF.

CDR3 sequence (DNA): TGTGCCAGCAGTCCCGAGGCCCTAGATACGCAGTATTTT. Its translation: CASSPEALDTQYF. The chain couples TRBV6-4 to TRBJ2-3; D not resolved. Trimming cost V 5 bases and J 5 bases, with 11 bases left between them. The CDR3 has 13 amino acids. Germline CDR1 is MRHNA and CDR2 is SNTAGT.

In this sample, this clone turned up a few times. A much more abundant neighbour one base away suggests this may be a read error. The chain joins TRBV5-6 to TRBJ1-4; D is undetermined. Looked up from germline, CDR1 is SGHDT and CDR2 is YYEEEE. This CDR3 has 15 residues. With 3 bases removed from V and 5 bases from J, the gap between germline ends came to 14 bases. CDR3 amino acids: CASSSPGLSNEKLFF. For the CDR3, the DNA is TGTGCCAGCAGCTCGCCCGGGCTGTCAAATGAAAAACTGTTTTTT.

The genes are TRBV9 and TRBJ1-4, with D perhaps matching TRBD1 (5 bases). Germline V gene data show CDR1 as SGDLS and CDR2 as YYNGEE. The V end was cut by 4 bases, the J end by 4 bases, with 11 bases between. The CDR3 is 14 amino acids. CDR3 sequence reads: CASSFQGGNEKLFF. CDR3 DNA sequence: TGTGCCAGCAGCTTTCAGGGAGGTAATGAAAAACTGTTTTTT.

The chain uses TRBV11-3 and TRBJ2-1, with D possibly TRBD2 on 6 matching bases. The length of the CDR3 is 16 residues. Trimming took off 1 base at V and 7 bases at J, with 17 bases between the two ends. Germline lookup yields CDR1 SGHNT and CDR2 YENEEA. For the CDR3, the DNA is TGTGCCAGCAGCTTAGGACGGGACTTTGGCCCGAATGAGCAGTTCTTC. Its protein is CASSLGRDFGPNEQFF. Filled out from reference TRBV11-3 and TRBJ2-1, the complete variable domain reads EAGVVQSPRYKIIEKKQPVAFWCNPISGHNTLYWYLQNLGQGPELLIRYENEEAVDDSQLPKDRFSAERLKGVDSTLKIQPAELGDSAVYLCASSLGRDFGPNEQFFGPGTRLTVL.

The chain is built from TRBV29-1 and TRBJ1-1; TRBD1 aligns across 7 bases. J was trimmed by 5 bases and V by 5 bases; bases with no gene match: 8. CDR3 length: 13 residues. Germline CDR1 and CDR2: SQVTM and ANQGSEA. This chain's CDR3 is CSVIFRGRTEAFF. CDR3 nucleotide sequence: TGCAGCGTTATTTTCAGGGGGAGAACTGAAGCTTTCTTT. The full variable domain, in which reference TRBV29-1 and TRBJ1-1 provide the parts outside the CDR3, is SAVISQKPSRDICQRGTSLTIQCQVDSQVTMMFWYRQQPGQSLTLIATANQGSEATYESGFVIDKFPISRPNLTFSTLTVSNMSPEDSSIYLCSVIFRGRTEAFFGQGTRLTVV.

This chain joins TRBV7-9 and TRBJ2-5, with D possibly TRBD1 on 6 matching bases. The V and J ends lost 3 bases and 0 bases respectively, with 11 bases between them. The CDR3 totals 15 residues. Germline V gives CDR1 SEHNR, CDR2 FQNEAQ (reference sequence). CDR3 amino acids: CASSFGQMYQETQYF. The CDR3 nucleotides are TGTGCCAGCAGCTTTGGACAGATGTACCAAGAGACCCAGTACTTC.

This clone was seen only a few times. This sequence joins TRBV28 and TRBJ2-3, with TRBD2 matching over 8 bases. V trimming: 6 bases; J trimming: 6 bases; junction bases outside the gene matches: 11. The CDR3 totals 15 residues. Germline V gives CDR1 MDHEN, CDR2 SYDVKM. The CDR3 reads CASSPGREWGDTQYF. The CDR3 DNA sequence: TGTGCCAGCAGCCCCGGGAGGGAGTGGGGGGATACGCAGTATTTT. Combining the CDR3 with reference TRBV28 and TRBJ2-3 gives the whole variable domain DVKVTQSSRYLVKRTGEKVFLECVQDMDHENMFWYRQDPGLGLRLIYFSYDVKMKEKGDIPEGYSVSREKKERFSLILESASTNQTSMYLCASSPGREWGDTQYFGPGTRLTVL.

The genes are TRBV10-3 and TRBJ2-7; 9 nucleotides align to TRBD2. CDR3 length: 14 residues. Losses at the gene ends were 8 bases for V and 0 bases for J; bases not matched to a gene: 5. The germline gives CDR1 ENHRY, CDR2 SYGVKD. This CDR3 is CAIWSGGTSYEQYF. The DNA of the CDR3 is TGTGCCATCTGGAGCGGGGGGACCTCCTACGAGCAGTACTTC.

This chain connects TRBV4-1 to TRBJ2-3, with 13 positions matching TRBD2. CDR3 length equals 17 residues. Per the germline V gene, CDR1 is MGHRA and CDR2 is YSYEKL. J lost 1 base, V lost 3 bases, and 4 bases had no gene match. CDR3 protein: CASSQVTSGGRTDTQYF. As DNA, the CDR3 is TGCGCCAGCAGCCAGGTGACTAGCGGGGGGCGCACAGATACGCAGTATTTT.